This entry features one T cell receptor beta chain sequence. Its matching antigen is unknown. An end of the junction differs from the germline gene, which may be a read error. The sample belongs to a study of cytomegalovirus exposure and HLA in healthy donors. The study, taken as a whole, reports: Roughly uniform sequencing depth across donors was assumed, possibly incorrectly.

The PCR employed 60 Vbeta primers together with 13 Jbeta primers. The data were produced by immunoSEQ multiplex PCR, yet TCRdb's version contains in-frame clones alone and is incomplete. The table has roughly 110,000 clones, 65% to 75% seen once. CDR1 is LGHNA and CDR2 is YSLEER in the germline V gene. This CDR3 contains 15 residues. The gene calls are TRBV4-3 and TRBJ1-2; the D gene is possibly TRBD1 (5 bases). The origin of this receptor is a man younger than 45 in good health and CMV-seropositive. The sequenced material came from PBMCs. CDR3 nucleotides: TGCGCCAGCAGCCAGCCAACAGACAGATCTGCCCCCACAAACTTC. It codes for CASSQPTDRSAPTNF.